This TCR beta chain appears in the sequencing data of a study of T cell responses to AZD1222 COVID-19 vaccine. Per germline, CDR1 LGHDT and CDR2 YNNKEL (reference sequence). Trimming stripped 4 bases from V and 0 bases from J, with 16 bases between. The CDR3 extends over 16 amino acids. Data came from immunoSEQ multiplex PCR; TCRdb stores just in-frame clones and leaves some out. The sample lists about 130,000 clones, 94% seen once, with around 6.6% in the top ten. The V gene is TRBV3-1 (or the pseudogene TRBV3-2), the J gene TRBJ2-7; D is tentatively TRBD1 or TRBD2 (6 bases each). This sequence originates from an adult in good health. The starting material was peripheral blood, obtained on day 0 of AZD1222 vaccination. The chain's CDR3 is CASSPLGGGDSYEQYF. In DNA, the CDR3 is TGTGCCAGCAGCCCCCTCGGGGGCGGAGACTCCTACGAGCAGTACTTC.